This TCR beta chain was sequenced for a study of T cell repertoires in cytomegalovirus infection. V was trimmed by 4 bases and J by 6 bases, leaving 6 bases between them. Germline assignment: CDR1 SNHLY and CDR2 FYNNEI. This CDR3 contains 11 residues. TCRdb passed the reads through MiXCR, listing each CDR3 protein once. The table includes approximately 250,000 distinct CDR3 sequences, around 6.6% detected once. This clonotype has just a few counts. Specimen: PBMCs. The genes are TRBV2 and TRBJ1-1; no reliable D call. The sequence was obtained from a human donor in good health (CMV status not recorded). Some clones in this sample may be carry-over from other donors' samples. The CDR3 DNA reads as TGTGCCAGCAGTGGACCCCCTGAAGCTTTCTTT. Translation gives CASSGPPEAFF.